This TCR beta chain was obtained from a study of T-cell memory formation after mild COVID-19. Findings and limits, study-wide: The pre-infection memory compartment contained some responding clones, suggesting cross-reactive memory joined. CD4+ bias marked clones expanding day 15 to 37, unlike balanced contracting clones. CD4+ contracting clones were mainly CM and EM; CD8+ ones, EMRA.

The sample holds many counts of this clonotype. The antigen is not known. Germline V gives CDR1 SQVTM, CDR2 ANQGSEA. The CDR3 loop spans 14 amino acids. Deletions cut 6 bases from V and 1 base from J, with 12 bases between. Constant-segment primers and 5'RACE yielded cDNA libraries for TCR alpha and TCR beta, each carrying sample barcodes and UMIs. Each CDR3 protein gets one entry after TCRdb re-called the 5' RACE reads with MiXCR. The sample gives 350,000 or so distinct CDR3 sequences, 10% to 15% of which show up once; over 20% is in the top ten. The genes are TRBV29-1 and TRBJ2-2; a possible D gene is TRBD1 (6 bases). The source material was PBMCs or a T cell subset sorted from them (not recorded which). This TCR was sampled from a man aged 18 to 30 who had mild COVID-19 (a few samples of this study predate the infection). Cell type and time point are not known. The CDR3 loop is CSVKQGLNTGELFF. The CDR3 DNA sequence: TGCAGCGTCAAACAGGGCTTGAACACCGGGGAGCTGTTTTTT.